These T cell receptor beta chains were read from a single sample in a study of blood T cell repertoires in COVID-19. Clones were sequenced by immunoSEQ multiplex PCR, and TCRdb holds only the in-frame ones, with some missing. In the table there are some 240,000 clones, around 84% of which are singletons. Sequencing input: PBMCs or T cells enriched from blood (not recorded which). These TCRs come from a woman aged 50 to 60 who had been exposed to COVID-19. The CDR3 runs from the conserved cysteine through the conserved F or W. The D gene is left open where the match is weak. Expanded clones get a size class; other rows say once, few or many, or leave the size out.

size | D | J | V | CDR3 | DNA
. | . | TRBJ2-3 | TRBV12-3/TRBV12-4 | CASSIGDTQYF | TGTGCCAGCAGTATCGGAGATACGCAGTATTTT
. | . | TRBJ2-7 | TRBV10-1 | CASSESPGAPSGEQYF | TGCGCCAGCAGTGAGTCCCCAGGTGCCCCCTCCGGCGAGCAGTACTTC
. | . | TRBJ2-3 | TRBV30 | CAWSVAVDTQYF | TGTGCCTGGAGTGTAGCGGTAGATACGCAGTATTTT
once | TRBD1 | TRBJ1-3 | TRBV9 | CASSVSPPGQHTGNTIYF | TGTGCCAGCAGCGTTAGCCCTCCGGGACAGCACACTGGAAACACCATATATTTT
. | TRBD1 | TRBJ2-3 | TRBV10-3 | CAIGASGTGPTDTQYF | TGTGCCATTGGGGCCTCCGGGACAGGGCCCACAGATACGCAGTATTTT
. | . | TRBJ1-4 | TRBV5-4 | CASSSKGEVEEKLFF | TGTGCCAGCAGCTCAAAGGGGGAAGTGGAGGAAAAACTGTTTTTT
. | TRBD1 | TRBJ1-1 | TRBV5-6 | CASSLADRGLGAFF | TGTGCCAGCAGCTTGGCGGACAGGGGGCTTGGAGCTTTCTTT
. | TRBD1 | TRBJ1-2 | TRBV2 | CASRVDRADGYTF | TGTGCCAGCAGGGTTGACAGGGCGGATGGCTACACCTTC
. | . | TRBJ2-1 | TRBV5-1 | CASSLEGGAPREQFF | TGCGCCAGCAGCTTGGAGGGCGGGGCCCCCCGAGAGCAGTTCTTC
few | . | TRBJ1-6 | TRBV14 | CASSQEVENSPLHF | TGTGCCAGCAGCCAAGAGGTAGAAAATTCACCCCTCCACTTT
. | . | TRBJ1-1 | TRBV5-1 | CASASGPGGTEAFF | TGCGCCAGCGCCTCCGGACCGGGGGGCACTGAAGCTTTCTTT
. | . | TRBJ2-7 | TRBV6-5 | CASSYRAGDEQYF | TGTGCCAGCAGTTATCGAGCTGGTGACGAGCAGTACTTC
once | . | TRBJ1-1 | TRBV7-2 | CASSSDSNTEAFF | TGTGCCAGCAGCTCCGACAGCAACACTGAAGCTTTCTTT
. | . | TRBJ1-5 | TRBV2 | CASSDLLPNQPQHF | TGTGCCAGCAGTGATCTACTTCCTAATCAGCCCCAGCATTTT
. | TRBD2 | TRBJ2-7 | TRBV13 | CASSKLAHGYEQYF | TGTGCCAGCAGCAAACTAGCGCATGGCTACGAGCAGTACTTC
. | TRBD1 | TRBJ1-1 | TRBV7-9 | CASAGQGDAEAFF | TGTGCCAGCGCGGGACAGGGGGACGCTGAAGCTTTCTTT
. | . | TRBJ1-1 | TRBV18 | CASSPPYWGAEAFF | TGTGCCAGCTCACCACCGTATTGGGGGGCTGAAGCTTTCTTT
. | TRBD1 | TRBJ2-7 | TRBV5-1 | CASSYRQGASGEQYF | TGCGCCAGCAGCTACAGACAGGGGGCCTCTGGCGAGCAGTACTTC
. | . | TRBJ1-5 | TRBV4-1 | CASSQESGINQPQHF | TGCGCCAGCAGCCAAGAGTCAGGGATTAATCAGCCCCAGCATTTT
. | . | TRBJ2-7 | TRBV2 | CASSPLRAGASYEQYF | TGTGCCAGCAGTCCCCTCCGGGCGGGGGCCTCCTACGAGCAGTACTTC
. | . | TRBJ1-1 | TRBV19 | CASSEALNTEAFF | TGTGCCAGTAGTGAAGCTTTGAACACTGAAGCTTTCTTT
few | . | TRBJ1-3 | TRBV7-8 | CASSSRQGGNTIYF | TGTGCCAGCAGCTCCCGGCAGGGGGGAAACACCATATATTTT
. | . | TRBJ1-1 | TRBV7-9 | CASSLAGPNTEAFF | TGTGCCAGCAGCTTAGCGGGCCCTAACACTGAAGCTTTCTTT
. | TRBD1 | TRBJ2-5 | TRBV5-1 | CASSLQGAEGETQYF | TGCGCCAGCAGCTTACAGGGGGCGGAGGGAGAGACCCAGTACTTC
. | . | TRBJ2-1 | TRBV19 | CASSMSGSYSYNEQFF | TGTGCCAGTAGTATGTCCGGGTCCTACTCCTACAATGAGCAGTTCTTC
. | . | TRBJ2-2 | TRBV4-1 | CASSQEGGPGAGELFF | TGCGCCAGCAGCCAAGAAGGAGGCCCCGGGGCCGGGGAGCTGTTTTTT
few | . | TRBJ2-7 | TRBV27 | CASSPADYYEQYF | TGTGCCAGCAGTCCCGCGGACTATTACGAGCAGTACTTC
. | . | TRBJ1-1 | TRBV5-1 | CASSRRVLKNTEAFF | TGCGCCAGCAGTCGCCGGGTCCTCAAGAACACTGAAGCTTTCTTT
. | TRBD2 | TRBJ2-1 | TRBV10-3 | CAISESLAGVGEQFF | TGTGCCATCAGTGAGTCATTAGCGGGGGTAGGTGAGCAGTTCTTC
. | TRBD1 | TRBJ1-2 | TRBV18 | CASSPAIQDRLGYGYTF | TGTGCCAGCTCACCTGCCATACAGGACAGGCTAGGCTATGGCTACACCTTC
. | . | TRBJ2-4 | TRBV3-1/TRBV3-2 | CASSQDGGRGLSVAKNIQYF | TGTGCCAGCAGCCAAGACGGGGGCAGGGGGTTATCGGTAGCCAAAAACATTCAGTACTTC
. | . | TRBJ1-2 | TRBV6-2/TRBV6-3 | CASSYSARDYGYTF | TGTGCCAGCAGTTACTCGGCCAGGGACTATGGCTACACCTTC
once | . | TRBJ1-1 | TRBV7-3 | CASSLTSGKGNTEAFF | TGTGCCAGCAGCTTAACATCAGGGAAGGGGAACACTGAAGCTTTCTTT
. | TRBD1 | TRBJ2-2 | TRBV10-3 | CAISLGQATGELFF | TGTGCCATCAGTCTGGGACAGGCAACCGGGGAGCTGTTTTTT
. | . | TRBJ2-3 | TRBV4-3 | CASSPGFTDTQYF | TGCGCCAGCAGCCCGGGGTTCACAGATACGCAGTATTTT
. | . | TRBJ2-7 | TRBV10-2 | CASSVLLSYEQYF | TGCGCCAGCAGTGTTCTCCTCTCCTACGAGCAGTACTTC
few | TRBD1 | TRBJ1-2 | TRBV5-4 | CASSRDRVTDGYTF | TGTGCCAGCAGCCGCGACAGGGTAACGGATGGCTACACCTTC
. | . | TRBJ2-5 | TRBV7-6 | CASSPHKQGPKETQYF | TGTGCCAGCAGCCCCCATAAACAGGGACCTAAAGAGACCCAGTACTTC
. | TRBD2 | TRBJ2-7 | TRBV7-3 | CASARVAGSDEQYF | TGTGCCAGCGCCCGGGTAGCGGGGAGCGACGAGCAGTACTTC
. | . | TRBJ1-2 | TRBV10-2 | CASRCQTDGYTF | TGCGCCAGCAGGTGCCAGACAGATGGCTACACCTTC
. | . | TRBJ2-1 | TRBV6-6 | CASSYSHRVIINEQFF | TGTGCCAGCAGTTACTCGCACAGGGTAATAATTAATGAGCAGTTCTTC
. | TRBD1 | TRBJ1-1 | TRBV19 | CASSIGPTGGTEAFF | TGTGCCAGTAGTATCGGGCCCACAGGGGGCACTGAAGCTTTCTTT
. | . | TRBJ2-5 | TRBV29-1 | CSVERTSSYQETQYF | TGCAGCGTTGAACGGACATCCTCTTACCAAGAGACCCAGTACTTC
. | . | TRBJ1-6 | TRBV5-1 | CASSLYGSPLHF | TGCGCCAGCAGCCTATATGGTTCACCCCTCCACTTT
. | . | TRBJ2-3 | TRBV19 | CASSTHSGTDTQYF | TGTGCCAGTAGCACTCACAGTGGCACAGATACGCAGTATTTT
. | TRBD1 | TRBJ2-6 | TRBV4-2 | CASSQVGQGEVGANVLTF | TGTGCCAGCAGCCAAGTCGGGCAGGGGGAAGTTGGGGCCAACGTCCTGACTTTC
. | . | TRBJ2-3 | TRBV9 | CASSVEGPDTQYF | TGTGCCAGCAGCGTAGAGGGGCCAGATACGCAGTATTTT
. | . | TRBJ1-2 | TRBV10-2 | CASSDNRDYGYTF | TGCGCCAGCAGTGATAACAGGGACTATGGCTACACCTTC
. | . | TRBJ2-2 | TRBV6-4 | CASRAQDTGELFF | TGTGCCAGCCGCGCCCAGGACACCGGGGAGCTGTTTTTT
. | TRBD1 | TRBJ1-2 | TRBV5-8 | CASRWTGEYGYTF | TGTGCCAGCAGATGGACAGGGGAATATGGCTACACCTTC
once | . | TRBJ1-2 | TRBV9 | CASSVATGLDGYTF | TGTGCCAGCAGCGTAGCTACAGGGCTGGATGGCTACACCTTC
. | . | TRBJ2-5 | TRBV27 | CASSTQGRQETQYF | TGTGCCAGCAGCACACAGGGCCGACAAGAGACCCAGTACTTC
once | . | TRBJ1-1 | TRBV6-2/TRBV6-3 | CASSYRPYQGMNTEAFF | TGTGCCAGCAGTTACCGCCCCTACCAGGGAATGAACACTGAAGCTTTCTTT
. | . | TRBJ2-5 | TRBV11-1 | CASSSAPGWEETQYF | TGTGCCAGCAGCTCCGCCCCAGGGTGGGAAGAGACCCAGTACTTC
. | TRBD2 | TRBJ2-7 | TRBV11-2 | CASSTAPWGGNYEQYF | TGTGCCAGCAGCACAGCCCCCTGGGGGGGGAACTACGAGCAGTACTTC